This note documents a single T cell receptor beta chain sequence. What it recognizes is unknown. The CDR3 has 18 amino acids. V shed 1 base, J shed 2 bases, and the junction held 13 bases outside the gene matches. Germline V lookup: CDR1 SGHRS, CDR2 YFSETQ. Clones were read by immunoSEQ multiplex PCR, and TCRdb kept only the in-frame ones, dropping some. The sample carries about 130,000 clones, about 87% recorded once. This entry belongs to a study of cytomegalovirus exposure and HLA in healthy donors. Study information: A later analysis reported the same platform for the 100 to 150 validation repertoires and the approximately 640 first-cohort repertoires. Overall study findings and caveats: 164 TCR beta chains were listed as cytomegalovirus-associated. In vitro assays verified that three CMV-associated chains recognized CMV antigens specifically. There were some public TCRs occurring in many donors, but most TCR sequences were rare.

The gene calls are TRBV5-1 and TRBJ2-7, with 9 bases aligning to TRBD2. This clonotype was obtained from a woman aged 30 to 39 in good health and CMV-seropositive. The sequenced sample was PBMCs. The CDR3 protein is CASSLWASGTYSTYEQYF. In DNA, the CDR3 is TGCGCCAGCAGCTTGTGGGCTAGCGGGACCTACTCTACCTACGAGCAGTACTTC.